What follows are 25 T cell receptor beta chains derived from one specimen sequenced in a study of prognosis after radiotherapy for stage I lung cancer. It was by two-round multiplex PCR that TCR beta CDR3 was amplified from genomic DNA. Amplification during the initial PCR round employed primers specific to each TRBV and TRBJ gene. TCRdb recomputed calls from the multiplex PCR reads with MiXCR, one row per CDR3 protein. The sample holds around 15,000 distinct CDR3 sequences, approximately 45% seen once. Sample: PBMCs, taken before or after stereotactic body radiation therapy (not recorded which). The receptors here all came from a donor aged 50 or older with non-small cell lung cancer.

At least ten counts were recorded for this clonotype. The chain joins TRBV6-7 to TRBJ1-2; D uncertain. Being an ORF, TRBV6-7 has a function that is uncertain. This CDR3 has 12 residues. V was clipped by 0 bases and J by 5 bases, with 4 bases between them. The CDR3 here is CASSYSQYGYTF. CDR3 coding DNA: TGTGCCAGCAGTTACTCCCAATATGGCTACACCTTC.

This clonotype is termed medium-sized (0.01 to 0.1%). CDR3 bases: TGCGCCAGCAGCTTGGAGCGGGGAAGCTATGGCTACACCTTC. Translated: CASSLERGSYGYTF. The J gene is TRBJ1-2, the V gene TRBV5-1; D uncertain. Deletions cut 0 bases from V and 4 bases from J, with 10 bases between. CDR3 length: 14 residues. CDR1 and CDR2 from the germline V gene are SGHRS and YFSETQ.

The J gene is TRBJ2-3, the V gene TRBV7-9, with 11 positions matching TRBD2. The trim removed 5 bases at V and 0 bases at J, leaving 13 bases unmatched. CDR3 length: 19 residues. In germline, CDR1 is SEHNR, CDR2 FQNEAQ (reference sequence). This CDR3 is CASSLRGSGGVSSTDTQYF. CDR3 nucleotide sequence: TGTGCCAGCAGCCTCCGGGGTAGCGGGGGGGTGTCTAGCACAGATACGCAGTATTTT.

This clonotype is labeled medium-sized. J is TRBJ1-2 and V is TRBV6-1, with 7 bases identical to TRBD1. V was clipped by 3 bases and J by 2 bases; unmatched bases: 3. CDR1 is MNHNS and CDR2 is SASEGT in the germline V gene. The CDR3 consists of 14 residues. As DNA, the CDR3 is TGTGCCAGCAGTGAGAGGGGGCCCAACTATGGCTACACCTTC. Amino acids: CASSERGPNYGYTF.

This chain connects TRBV11-2 to TRBJ2-7, with D perhaps TRBD2 (6 bases). The CDR3 contains 15 residues. CDR1 is SGHAT and CDR2 is FQNNGV in the germline V gene. V lost 2 bases and J 3 bases, leaving 14 bases between the germline ends. The CDR3 coding sequence is TGTGCCAGCAGCTTACAAACTGGGGGGAACTACGAGCAGTACTTC. Encoded protein: CASSLQTGGNYEQYF.

As regards this clonotype: This is likely an artifact of a read error, given a far larger clone one base away. The chain uses TRBV6-1 and TRBJ2-1; possibly TRBD2 for D (6 bases). Per germline, CDR1 MNHNS and CDR2 SASEGT. This CDR3 contains 12 residues. The CDR3 is CATSTSGGERFF. For the CDR3, the DNA is TGTGCCACCTCGACTAGTGGCGGTGAGCGGTTCTTC.

In this sample, this clonotype turned up once. The chain links TRBV6-1 to TRBJ2-5; the D gene is possibly TRBD2 (6 bases). The CDR3 runs 14 residues. V lost 6 bases and J lost 2, with 13 bases in between. Per germline, CDR1 MNHNS and CDR2 SASEGT. The CDR3 protein is CASRPGLRQETQYF. The CDR3 DNA reads as TGTGCCAGCAGACCGGGACTGAGACAAGAGACCCAGTACTTC.

The sample holds many counts of this clonotype. The V call is TRBV7-6, the J call TRBJ2-3; 13 nucleotides match TRBD2. The CDR3 runs 16 residues. V was clipped by 5 bases and J by 3 bases; unmatched bases: 5. Looked up from germline, CDR1 is SGHVS and CDR2 is FNYEAQ. CDR3 DNA sequence: TGTGCCAGCAGCCGAGGGACTAGCGGGACAACAGATACGCAGTATTTT. It codes for CASSRGTSGTTDTQYF. The full variable domain, rest sourced from reference TRBV7-6 and TRBJ2-3, is GAGVSQSPRYKVTKRGQDVALRCDPISGHVSLYWYRQALGQGPEFLTYFNYEAQQDKSGLPNDRFSAERPEGSISTLTIQRTEQRDSAMYRCASSRGTSGTTDTQYFGPGTRLTVL.

This clonotype occurred many times. This chain links TRBV19 with TRBJ1-2; D is possibly TRBD1 (5 bases). Trimming took off 7 bases at V and 7 bases at J, with 16 bases between the two ends. The length of the CDR3 is 13 residues. The V gene's germline CDR1 is LNHDA and CDR2 SQIVND (reference sequence). CDR3: CASTPVDSSGYTF. The CDR3, as DNA: TGTGCCAGTACTCCGGTCGACAGTTCTGGCTACACCTTC.

This clonotype was detected ten times or more. The chain couples TRBV19 to TRBJ1-4, with TRBD1 as a possible D gene (6 bases). CDR3 length: 14 amino acids. Germline V gene lookup returns CDR1 LNHDA and CDR2 SQIVND (reference sequence). V lost 6 bases, J lost 0 bases, and 8 bases lay in between. The chain's CDR3 is CASRQGPTNEKLFF. The CDR3, as DNA: TGTGCCAGTAGACAGGGACCAACTAATGAAAAACTGTTTTTT.

This CDR3 is CASSELTSGREYEYFF. For the CDR3, the DNA is TGTGCCAGCAGTGAGCTAACTAGCGGGAGAGAGTATGAGTATTTCTTC. This chain joins TRBV25-1 and TRBJ2-1; 11 bases match TRBD2. Germline CDR1 is MGHDK and CDR2 is SYGVNS. The ends lost 3 bases at V and 16 bases at J; junction bases unmatched: 17. This CDR3 comprises 16 residues. The whole variable domain, remainder taken from reference TRBV25-1 and TRBJ2-1, is EADIYQTPRYLVIGTGKKITLECSQTMGHDKMYWYQQDPGMELHLIHYSYGVNSTEKGDLSSESTVSRIRTEHFPLTLESARPSHTSQYLCASSELTSGREYEYFFGPGTRLTVL.

This clonotype was picked up one time. This likely reflects a read error, since a far larger clone is one base away. The chain is built from TRBV27 and TRBJ2-2; D is tentatively TRBD1 or TRBD2 (5 bases each). The CDR3 contains 13 residues. Germline CDR1 MNHEY, CDR2 SMNVEV (reference sequence). The DNA for the CDR3 is TGTGCCAGCAGTTTGAGGGGCACCTGGGAGCTGTTTTTT. This codes for CASSLRGTWELFF.

Comments on this clonotype: This could be a read error, since a much larger clone is one nucleotide away. CDR3 DNA: TGCGCCAGCAGCACCGGACAGGCCGCAACCTCTGGGGCCAACGTCCTGACTTTC. Protein sequence: CASSTGQAATSGANVLTF. The chain carries TRBV5-1 and TRBJ2-6; 7 positions match TRBD1. This CDR3 has 18 residues. The germline V gene encodes CDR1 SGHRS and CDR2 YFSETQ. V was pared by 4 bases and J by 0 bases, with 10 bases of the junction left unmatched.

About this clonotype: A much larger clone is a single base away; this may be a read error. J is TRBJ2-5 and V is TRBV6-1, with 8 bases identical to TRBD1. The CDR3 runs 16 residues. Germline CDR1 reads MNHNS; CDR2 reads SASEGT. The CDR3 loop is CASSGRTGPLQDTQYF. The CDR3 DNA sequence: TGTGCCAGCAGTGGAAGGACAGGGCCCCTTCAAGATACCCAGTACTTC.

The chain employs TRBV7-9 and TRBJ1-3; 10 bases are a match to TRBD1. The CDR3 covers 16 residues. Germline V gene lookup returns CDR1 SEHNR and CDR2 FQNEAQ (reference sequence). The J segment lost 2 bases and the V segment lost 5 bases, leaving 6 bases of the junction unmatched. CDR3 sequence reads: CASSESGTGAGNTIYF. DNA of the CDR3: TGTGCCAGCAGCGAATCCGGGACAGGGGCTGGAAACACCATATATTTT.

The genes are TRBV29-1 and TRBJ2-7; 10 bases line up with TRBD1. CDR1 is SQVTM and CDR2 is ANQGSEA in the germline V gene. This CDR3 region has 18 residues. Trimming at V came to 5 bases and at J to 3 bases, leaving 19 bases not matched to a gene. For the CDR3, the DNA is TGCAGCGTTCGCTGGGGACAGGGGACACCATCCCCCTACTACGAGCAGTACTTC. Its protein product is CSVRWGQGTPSPYYEQYF.

This clonotype was seen repeatedly, ten times or more. The chain carries TRBV7-8 and TRBJ2-1; D gene uncertain. The length of the CDR3 is 16 residues. Germline CDR1 SGHVS, CDR2 FQNEAQ. The V and J ends lost 6 bases and 0 bases respectively, with 15 bases between them. The CDR3 loop is CASSSWPGNSYNEQFF. The CDR3 DNA sequence: TGTGCCAGCAGTTCATGGCCCGGAAACTCCTACAATGAGCAGTTCTTC.

This clonotype counts as medium-sized. This sequence joins TRBV6-1 and TRBJ1-2; weak D call: TRBD1 (5 bases). With 2 bases removed from V and 10 bases from J, the gap between germline ends came to 11 bases. Germline V gives CDR1 MNHNS, CDR2 SASEGT. This CDR3 has 12 amino acids. The CDR3 DNA follows: TGTGCCAGCAGTGAAAACACAGGCTCCTACACCTTC. Protein sequence: CASSENTGSYTF.

The sample holds many counts of this clonotype. J is TRBJ1-4 and V is TRBV28; D is perhaps TRBD1 (5 bases). The CDR3 consists of 12 residues. The germline V gene has CDR1 MDHEN and CDR2 SYDVKM. Trimming left V 4 bases short and J 11 bases short, with 11 bases between. The CDR3 sequence: CASSSQRGKLFF. DNA of the CDR3: TGTGCCAGCAGTTCCCAGAGGGGCAAACTGTTTTTT.

Concerning this clonotype: A far larger clone is only one base removed, so a read error is likely. The chain links TRBV6-4 to TRBJ2-7, with no clear D. V was trimmed by 5 bases and J by 2 bases, leaving 10 bases between them. Germline assignment: CDR1 MRHNA and CDR2 SNTAGT. The CDR3 has 13 residues. CDR3 region: CASSSDVTYEQYF. CDR3 DNA: TGTGCCAGCAGTTCAGACGTGACCTACGAGCAGTACTTC.

V and J are TRBV20-1 and TRBJ1-5, with TRBD1 identical over 7 bases. The CDR3 runs to 15 residues. Germline-derived CDR1 and CDR2 are DFQATT and SNEGSKA (reference sequence). Trimming cost V 1 base and J 5 bases; bases outside gene matches: 8. CDR3 amino acids: CSARADRVGDQPQHF. DNA for the CDR3: TGCAGTGCTAGAGCCGACAGGGTCGGGGATCAGCCCCAGCATTTT.

In its sample, this clonotype was seen many times. The CDR3 loop reads CASSVAPVGHDGETQYF. The DNA of the CDR3 is TGTGCCAGCAGCGTAGCCCCGGTGGGCCACGACGGCGAGACCCAGTACTTC. This sequence joins TRBV9 and TRBJ2-5; D ambiguous. This CDR3 region has 17 residues. Trimming left V 0 bases short and J 5 bases short, with 20 bases between. The V gene's germline CDR1 is SGDLS and CDR2 YYNGEE.

This clonotype was observed many times. The chain couples TRBV6-1 to TRBJ1-5, with 9 bases aligning to TRBD1. Unmatched junction bases numbered 15, after V lost 6 bases and J lost 3 bases. Germline CDR1 reads MNHNS; CDR2 reads SASEGT. This CDR3 contains 18 residues. The DNA for the CDR3 is TGTGCCAGCAGCGGAGAGATTCGGACAGGGGATATCAATCAGCCCCAGCATTTT. Translated: CASSGEIRTGDINQPQHF.

The chain carries TRBV27 and TRBJ2-1; 7 nucleotides line up with TRBD2. After removal of 3 bases from V and 8 bases from J, the junction contained 10 bases not matched to a gene. Germline CDR1 MNHEY, CDR2 SMNVEV (reference sequence). The CDR3 length is 15 residues. DNA for the CDR3: TGTGCCAGCAGTTTCACAGGCGGGAGTAGGGATGAGCAGTTCTTC. It translates to CASSFTGGSRDEQFF.

This clonotype counts as medium-sized (0.01 to 0.1%). CDR3 loop: CASSETGVAEQFF. CDR3 in DNA: TGTGCCAGCAGTGAAACAGGGGTCGCTGAGCAGTTCTTC. This chain uses TRBV6-4 with TRBJ2-1, with 7 positions matching TRBD1. With 3 bases clipped from V and 9 bases from J, the junction kept 5 bases outside the gene matches. The CDR3 runs to 13 residues. CDR1 is MRHNA and CDR2 is SNTAGT in the germline V gene.